The clone carrying this TCR beta chain was picked up a small number of times. Its target is not known. Every bit of the isolated RNA underwent reverse transcription, so sequencing read expressed TCRB transcripts. Assay used: immunoSEQ multiplex PCR; TCRdb lists only in-frame clones, some missing. The profile covers approximately 730,000 clones, with under 15% appearing a single time and about 0.02% taken by the ten largest. These data come from a study of beta chain features in type 1 diabetes. The overall study: The patients were much like the healthy donors in age, gender and cell yields. Over all samples combined, 107,917,701 sorted cells were examined.

General study findings and limits: TCRB CDR3s from Type 1 diabetes patients were moderately but significantly shorter in all four CD4+ subsets. Insertion counts at VDJ junctions were lower in type 1 diabetes patients, who also showed more deletions there.

Trimming cost V 5 bases and J 3 bases, with 7 bases left between them. The length of the CDR3 is 12 residues. Germline V gene sequence: CDR1 LNHNV, CDR2 YYDKDF (reference sequence). The sample comprised naive CD4+ T cells from blood. The receptor was derived from a young man with type 1 diabetes. The rearrangement joins TRBV15 to TRBJ1-1, with D possibly matching TRBD1 (5 bases). CDR3 amino acids: CATSWGDTEAFF. As DNA, the CDR3 is TGTGCCACCAGCTGGGGGGACACTGAAGCTTTCTTT. The variable domain in full, completed from reference TRBV15 and TRBJ1-1, reads DAMVIQNPRYQVTQFGKPVTLSCSQTLNHNVMYWYQQKSSQAPKLLFHYYDKDFNNEADTPDNFQSRRPNTSFCFLDIRSPGLGDTAMYLCATSWGDTEAFFGQGTRLTVV.